These 18 T cell receptor beta chains were sequenced from one sample in a study of OX40 agonist ivuxolimab in advanced cancers. Receptor amplification or capture employed the immunoSEQ multiplex PCR assay. Entries here come from immuneACCESS through TCRdb and include only in-frame sequences with V and J called. Some clones fail to appear in such tables; in the studies checked, an unresolved V gene covers under half of the shortfall, and the cause of the remainder is unknown. This sample holds 98,000 or so clones; approximately 83% were observed only once. Jointly, the top ten make up roughly 1.5% of the sample. The sequencing used CD4+ or CD8+ T cells sorted from blood, collected in a trial of the OX40 agonist ivuxolimab. Receptors originate from an adult with an advanced solid tumor such as melanoma, head and neck, liver or kidney cancer.

The chain couples TRBV15 to TRBJ1-5; D remains unclear. The CDR3 is 16 amino acids. Germline lookup yields CDR1 LNHNV and CDR2 YYDKDF (reference sequence). V was shortened by 5 bases and J by 5 bases, with 19 bases between the two germline ends. CDR3 in amino acids: CATSGSGIFLDQPQHF. CDR3 in DNA: TGTGCCACCAGCGGCTCCGGGATCTTCTTGGATCAGCCCCAGCATTTT.

J is TRBJ1-1 and V is TRBV6-5; TRBD1 aligns across 7 bases. The V segment lost 8 bases and the J segment 4 bases; nucleotides outside the gene matches: 1. Germline V gives CDR1 MNHEY, CDR2 SVGAGI. This CDR3 region has 11 residues. For the CDR3, the DNA is TGTGCCAGCGACAGGGCCACTGAAGCTTTCTTT. It translates to CASDRATEAFF.

The chain has TRBV4-1 and TRBJ2-3; 9 nucleotides match TRBD2. CDR1 is MGHRA, CDR2 YSYEKL, per germline. V gave up 2 bases and J gave up 4 bases; unmatched junction bases: 7. This CDR3 has 16 amino acids. The CDR3 coding sequence is TGCGCCAGCAGCCAATTTAGCGGGGGAGAATCAGATACGCAGTATTTT. Its protein is CASSQFSGGESDTQYF.

This chain uses TRBV28 with TRBJ2-5; no clear D gene. There are 14 residues in the CDR3. Trimming left V 6 bases short and J 4 bases short, with 15 bases between. From germline, CDR1 is MDHEN and CDR2 SYDVKM. The CDR3 here is CASSNPAKGETQYF. The DNA for the CDR3 is TGTGCCAGCAGCAACCCCGCGAAGGGAGAGACCCAGTACTTC. Full variable domain (outside the CDR3, taken from reference TRBV28 and TRBJ2-5): DVKVTQSSRYLVKRTGEKVFLECVQDMDHENMFWYRQDPGLGLRLIYFSYDVKMKEKGDIPEGYSVSREKKERFSLILESASTNQTSMYLCASSNPAKGETQYFGPGTRLLVL.

This clone was seen a handful of times. The CDR3 spells CASSLRTSGGLRDTQYF. In DNA form, the CDR3 reads TGTGCCAGCAGCCTTAGGACTAGCGGGGGTCTCAGAGATACGCAGTATTTT. V usage is TRBV14 and J usage is TRBJ2-3, with 13 bases matching TRBD2. V was pared by 4 bases and J by 5 bases, with 9 bases of the junction left unmatched. Germline V gene sequence: CDR1 SGHDN, CDR2 FVKESK. The CDR3 has 17 residues.

The gene calls are TRBV2 and TRBJ2-2; TRBD2 agrees at 11 bases. Trimming took 7 bases from V and 2 from J; bases not matched to a gene: 9. CDR1 is SNHLY, CDR2 FYNNEI, per germline. The CDR3 covers 17 residues. CDR3 in amino acids: CASKVTGLAVNTGELFF. The CDR3 nucleotides are TGTGCCAGCAAGGTTACGGGACTAGCGGTTAACACCGGGGAGCTGTTTTTT.

This clone was found once. The J gene is TRBJ2-7, the V gene TRBV6-1, with 12 bases matching TRBD2. The CDR3 spans 14 residues. Germline assignment: CDR1 MNHNS and CDR2 SASEGT. Trimming at V came to 9 bases and at J to 6 bases, leaving 9 bases not matched to a gene. This chain's CDR3 is CASPSSGGASEQYF. The CDR3 coding sequence is TGTGCCAGTCCCTCTAGCGGGGGGGCCTCCGAGCAGTACTTC.

The chain is built from TRBV23-1 and TRBJ1-1; D not resolved. Being an ORF, TRBV23-1 has a function that is uncertain. Trimming removed 4 bases from V and 5 bases from J, with 17 bases in between. The CDR3 is made up of 15 amino acids. The CDR3 here is CASSPLTVSGTEAFF. CDR3 in DNA: TGCGCCAGCAGTCCCCTGACGGTAAGTGGGACTGAAGCTTTCTTT.

V and J are TRBV5-1 and TRBJ2-3; tentatively, D is TRBD1 (6 bases). V lost 4 bases and J 6 bases, leaving 18 bases between the germline ends. Looked up from germline, CDR1 is SGHRS and CDR2 is YFSETQ. There are 15 residues in the CDR3. The chain's CDR3 is CASSPTNRVADTQYF. CDR3 in DNA: TGCGCCAGCAGCCCGACCAACAGGGTCGCCGATACGCAGTATTTT.

In this sample, this clone turned up many times. CDR3 in amino acids: CASSLDRDLLTGELFF. CDR3 nucleotide sequence: TGTGCCAGCAGCCTGGACAGGGACCTTCTCACCGGGGAGCTGTTTTTT. The chain joins TRBV5-6 to TRBJ2-2; TRBD1 matches 8 bases. Germline V gene sequence: CDR1 SGHDT, CDR2 YYEEEE. V was pared by 4 bases and J by 4 bases, with 9 bases of the junction left unmatched. This CDR3 comprises 16 residues.

This chain joins TRBV28 and TRBJ1-1, with D possibly TRBD1 on 5 matching bases. The V end was cut by 6 bases, the J end by 8 bases, with 16 bases between. CDR3 size: 13 residues. CDR1 is MDHEN, CDR2 SYDVKM, per germline. CDR3 residues: CASSPPVEGEAFF. CDR3 bases: TGTGCCAGCAGCCCCCCGGTAGAGGGGGAAGCTTTCTTT.

The J gene is TRBJ2-7, the V gene TRBV10-3, with D perhaps TRBD1 or TRBD2 (6 bases each). CDR1 ENHRY and CDR2 SYGVKD come from the germline V gene. The V end lost 0 bases, the J end lost 6 bases, and 12 bases lay between the germline ends. This CDR3 contains 14 residues. CDR3 sequence (DNA): TGTGCCATCAGTGAGTCCACGGGGGCCCCCGAGCAGTACTTC. It codes for CAISESTGAPEQYF.

This chain links TRBV11-2 with TRBJ1-2; D is unclear. The germline CDR1 and CDR2 sequences are SGHAT and FQNNGV. The CDR3 loop spans 16 amino acids. Between the trimmed V and J ends, which lost 5 bases and 4 bases, there was a span of 20 bases. CDR3 sequence reads: CASSAEGYRSTYGYTF. The CDR3 DNA reads as TGTGCCAGCAGCGCCGAGGGTTATCGGAGCACCTATGGCTACACCTTC.

CDR3 DNA sequence: TGCGCCAGCAGTCAATATAATAGAGACGGACGACAAGAGACCCAGTACTTC. This translates into CASSQYNRDGRQETQYF. The V gene is TRBV23-1, the J gene TRBJ2-5; D not resolved. TRBV23-1 is an ORF; its function is uncertain. The CDR3 has 17 residues. Trimming cost V 1 base and J 2 bases, with 17 bases left between them.

This clone was recorded only once. The chain recombines TRBV18 with TRBJ1-2, with D maybe TRBD1 (5 bases). CDR1 KGHSH and CDR2 LQKENI come from the germline V gene. The V gene lost 3 bases and the J gene lost 6 bases, with 17 bases spanning the gap. The CDR3 is 15 residues long. CDR3 amino acids: CASSPLGVGLDGYTF. CDR3 coding DNA: TGTGCCAGCTCACCTTTGGGGGTAGGCTTGGATGGCTACACCTTC.

The chain couples TRBV7-9 to TRBJ1-5; D gene ambiguous. The CDR3 sequence is 14 residues long. The germline gives CDR1 SEHNR, CDR2 FQNEAQ (reference sequence). Trimming took 3 bases from V and 3 from J, leaving 9 bases between them. DNA for the CDR3: TGTGCCAGCAGCTTGGGTCAGTCCAATCAGCCCCAGCATTTT. Encoded protein: CASSLGQSNQPQHF.

The rearrangement links TRBV15 to TRBJ2-2; 10 bases are a match to TRBD1. The germline V gene has CDR1 LNHNV and CDR2 YYDKDF (reference sequence). Trimming removed 1 base from V and 7 bases from J; junction bases left unmatched: 3. The CDR3 is made up of 15 amino acids. CDR3 sequence reads: CATSRGTGGDGELFF. The CDR3 DNA follows: TGTGCCACCAGCAGAGGGACAGGGGGAGACGGGGAGCTGTTTTTT.

The chain recombines TRBV21-1 with TRBJ2-7. TRBV21-1 constitutes a pseudogene. This CDR3 region has 16 residues. CDR3 loop: CASSNYFKAKTYEQYF. CDR3 bases: TGTGCCAGCAGCAATTATTTCAAGGCCAAAACCTACGAGCAGTACTTC.